Given below is one T cell receptor beta chain in context. J gave up 6 bases and V 8 bases, and 11 bases lay outside the gene matches. CDR1 is KGHDR and CDR2 is SFDVKD in the germline V gene. CDR3 size: 15 residues. The record originates from a study of blood T cell repertoires in COVID-19. As for the study in general: COVID-19 samples from acute and convalescent phases originated in the United States, Italy and Spain.

A Seattle source enrolled patients during active infection and followed them longitudinally. Data came from immunoSEQ multiplex PCR; TCRdb stores just in-frame clones and leaves some out. Of 150,000 to 200,000 clones listed, roughly 82% are singletons. V and J are TRBV24-1 and TRBJ2-2; the match to TRBD1 covers 7 bases. The specimen was peripheral blood. The source is a woman in her thirties or forties with COVID-19, enrolled during active disease. The CDR3 reads CATKGGTQGPGELFF. CDR3 sequence (DNA): TGTGCCACCAAAGGGGGCACCCAAGGTCCCGGGGAGCTGTTTTTT.